This TCR beta chain was identified in a study of radiotherapy plus CTLA-4 blockade in lung cancer. Deletions cut 3 bases from V and 9 bases from J, with 9 bases between. The CDR3 extends over 11 amino acids. CDR1 is DFQATT, CDR2 SNEGSKA, per germline (reference sequence). Chemo-refractory metastatic non-small-cell lung cancer patients underwent focal radiation alongside CTLA-4 blockade with ipilimumab. Overall study findings and caveats: With interferon-beta, early dynamics of blood T cell clones were reported to best predict response. Blood saw expansion of tumor-derived TCR clones after radiotherapy plus ipilimumab.

Concerning this clone: Its antigen is currently unknown.

TCRdb's table, derived via immunoSEQ multiplex PCR, lists solely in-frame clones and lacks some. Seen here are around 130,000 clones, 90% observed once, and the top ten hold 6.9%. V is TRBV20-1 and J is TRBJ2-1, with unresolved D. The sequence was obtained from a human donor with non-small cell lung cancer that progressed on radiotherapy plus ipilimumab. The input for sequencing was peripheral blood, taken from a patient treated with radiotherapy plus ipilimumab. The CDR3: CSASDGPEQFF. CDR3 sequence (DNA): TGCAGTGCTAGTGACGGGCCTGAGCAGTTCTTC.